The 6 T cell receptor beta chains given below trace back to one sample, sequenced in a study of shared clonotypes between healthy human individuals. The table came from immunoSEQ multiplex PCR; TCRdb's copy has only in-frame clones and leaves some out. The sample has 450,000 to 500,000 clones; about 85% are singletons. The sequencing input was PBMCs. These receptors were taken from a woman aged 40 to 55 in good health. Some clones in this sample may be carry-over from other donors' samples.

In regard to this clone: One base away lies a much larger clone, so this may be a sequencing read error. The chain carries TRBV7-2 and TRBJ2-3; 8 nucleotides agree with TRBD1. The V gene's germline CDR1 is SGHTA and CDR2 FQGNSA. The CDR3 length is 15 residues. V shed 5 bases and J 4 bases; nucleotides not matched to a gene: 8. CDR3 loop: CASSGQGVVADTQYF. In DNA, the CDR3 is TGTGCCAGCAGCGGACAGGGAGTGGTGGCAGATACGCAGTATTTT.

DNA for the CDR3: TGTGCCAGTAGCCTCGGTCGAGACCGTAGCAATCAGCCCCAGCATTTT. Its translation is CASSLGRDRSNQPQHF. The chain carries TRBV19 and TRBJ1-5, with D hard to call. The CDR3 spans 16 residues. Per the germline V gene, CDR1 is LNHDA and CDR2 is SQIVND (reference sequence). The germline V and J ends were trimmed by 6 bases and 0 bases, with 15 bases remaining between them.

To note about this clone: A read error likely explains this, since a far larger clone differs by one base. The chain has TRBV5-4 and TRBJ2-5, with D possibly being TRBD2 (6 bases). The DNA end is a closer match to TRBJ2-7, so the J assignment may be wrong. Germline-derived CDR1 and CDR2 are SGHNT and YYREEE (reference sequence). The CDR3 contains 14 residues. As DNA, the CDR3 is TGTGCCAGCAGCTTGGGGCAATGGAGGGGCGAGCAGTACTTC. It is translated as CASSLGQWRGEQYF.

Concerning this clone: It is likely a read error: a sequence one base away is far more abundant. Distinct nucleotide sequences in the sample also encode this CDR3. The CDR3 loop reads CASSLVQGATYEQYF. CDR3 in DNA: TGTGCCAGCAGCTTAGTACAGGGGGCGACCTACGAGCAATACTTC. The chain is built from TRBV7-9 and TRBJ2-7; 9 bases align to TRBD1. Germline loops: CDR1 SEHNR, CDR2 FQNEAQ (reference sequence). This CDR3 comprises 15 residues.

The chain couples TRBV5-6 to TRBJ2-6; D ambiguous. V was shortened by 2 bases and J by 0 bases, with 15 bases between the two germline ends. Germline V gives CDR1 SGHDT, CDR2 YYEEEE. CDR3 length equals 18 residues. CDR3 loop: CASSFFWQFTSGANVLTF. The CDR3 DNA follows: TGTGCCAGCAGCTTTTTCTGGCAATTCACCTCTGGGGCCAACGTCCTGACTTTC.

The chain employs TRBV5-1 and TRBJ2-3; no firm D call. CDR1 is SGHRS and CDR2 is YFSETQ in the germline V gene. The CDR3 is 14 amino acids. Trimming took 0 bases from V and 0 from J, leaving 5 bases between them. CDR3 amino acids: CASSLDQSTDTQYF. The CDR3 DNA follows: TGCGCCAGCAGCTTGGATCAGAGCACAGATACGCAGTATTTT.